Each of the 15 T cell receptor beta chains below was sequenced from the same sample in a study of T cell repertoires in cytomegalovirus infection. The antigens these receptors bind are not known. TCRdb redid the calling of the reads with MiXCR, one entry per CDR3 protein. The sample consists of about 920,000 distinct CDR3 sequences, less than 35% of them appearing once. Here the sequenced sample was cultured CD8+ T cells from PBMCs, taken from culture after CMV antigen stimulation. The receptors here all came from a human donor in good health (CMV status not recorded). Some clones in this sample may be carry-over from other donors' samples.

This clonotype was detected a few times. The chain recombines TRBV19 with TRBJ1-1, with D perhaps matching TRBD1 (6 bases). Germline V CDR1 and CDR2: LNHDA, SQIVND (reference sequence). The V and J ends lost 7 bases and 1 base respectively, with 16 bases between them. The CDR3 contains 15 residues. CDR3 region: CASTDGQSPNTEAFF. CDR3 nucleotides: TGTGCCAGTACTGACGGACAGTCTCCGAACACTGAAGCTTTCTTT.

This clonotype has a handful of counts. The chain is built from TRBV19 and TRBJ2-7, with D uncertain. V was trimmed by 3 bases and J by 0 bases, leaving 6 bases between them. CDR3 length: 13 amino acids. Germline CDR1 is LNHDA and CDR2 is SQIVND (reference sequence). CDR3 residues: CASSISSSYEQYF. The CDR3 DNA reads TGTGCCAGTAGTATCTCGAGCTCCTACGAGCAGTACTTC.

As for this clonotype: A much larger clonotype is one base distant, so this may be a read error. Because it lacks the conserved phenylalanine or tryptophan at the end, this CDR3 is likely a read error. This chain joins TRBV7-8 and TRBJ2-1, with D unclear. Trimming shortened V by 1 base and J by 8 bases, and 6 bases separated the two germline ends. Germline lookup yields CDR1 SGHVS and CDR2 FQNEAQ. The CDR3 runs to 12 residues. The CDR3 reads CASSLVVYEQFL. CDR3 coding DNA: TGTGCCAGCAGCTTAGTGGTGTATGAGCAGTTCCTC.

This clonotype occurred many times. The CDR3 coding sequence is TGTGCCAGCAGCAGAACCACAGGGGGCGCAGGCAATGAGCAGTTCTTC. As protein: CASSRTTGGAGNEQFF. This rearrangement joins TRBV7-8 to TRBJ2-1; 9 bases map to TRBD1. With 5 bases clipped from V and 6 bases from J, the junction kept 11 bases outside the gene matches. CDR3 length: 16 amino acids. From germline, CDR1 is SGHVS and CDR2 FQNEAQ.

This sequence joins TRBV19 and TRBJ2-6; 9 nucleotides agree with TRBD2. Trimming removed 11 bases from V and 0 bases from J; junction bases left unmatched: 8. This CDR3 region has 16 residues. CDR1 and CDR2 (germline): LNHDA, SQIVND (reference sequence). CDR3: CAARAGGGSGANVLTF. CDR3 nucleotides: TGTGCCGCCCGAGCGGGGGGTGGCTCTGGGGCCAACGTCCTGACTTTC. The complete variable domain, with remaining parts taken from reference TRBV19 and TRBJ2-6, reads DGGITQSPKYLFRKEGQNVTLSCEQNLNHDAMYWYRQDPGQGLRLIYYSQIVNDFQKGDIAEGYSVSREKKESFPLTVTSAQKNPTAFYLCAARAGGGSGANVLTFGAGSRLTVL.

This chain's CDR3 is CASSDLDRGLNQPQHF. The CDR3 coding sequence is TGTGCCAGCAGTGACCTCGACAGGGGGCTGAATCAGCCCCAGCATTTT. This chain uses TRBV2 with TRBJ1-5, with TRBD1 matching 10 bases. V shed 3 bases, J shed 4 bases, and the junction held 6 bases outside the gene matches. CDR1 is SNHLY and CDR2 is FYNNEI in the germline V gene. The CDR3 contains 16 residues. Together with reference TRBV2 and TRBJ1-5, the CDR3 gives the full variable domain: EPEVTQTPSHQVTQMGQEVILRCVPISNHLYFYWYRQILGQKVEFLVSFYNNEISEKSEIFDDQFSVERPDGSNFTLKIRSTKLEDSAMYFCASSDLDRGLNQPQHFGDGTRLSIL.

V and J are TRBV19 and TRBJ2-1; TRBD2 matches 14 bases. This CDR3 comprises 18 residues. The V segment lost 5 bases and the J segment 0 bases; nucleotides outside the gene matches: 6. Germline CDR1 is LNHDA and CDR2 is SQIVND (reference sequence). The DNA of the CDR3 is TGTGCCAGTAGTCCGGGGACTAGCGGGAGTTCCTCCTACAATGAGCAGTTCTTC. This gives the protein CASSPGTSGSSSYNEQFF.

The rearrangement uses TRBV2 and TRBJ1-1; D unresolved. Between the trimmed V and J ends, which lost 3 bases and 1 base, there was a span of 12 bases. Germline CDR1 reads SNHLY; CDR2 reads FYNNEI. The CDR3 totals 15 residues. CDR3 protein: CASSDSPVANTEAFF. CDR3 in DNA: TGTGCCAGCAGTGACTCCCCAGTCGCGAACACTGAAGCTTTCTTT.

V is TRBV27 and J is TRBJ2-2; 7 nucleotides match TRBD2. Germline values: CDR1 MNHEY, CDR2 SMNVEV (reference sequence). After removal of 6 bases from V and 7 bases from J, the junction contained 8 bases not matched to a gene. The CDR3 spans 14 residues. The CDR3 reads CASSLGGEVGELFF. CDR3 coding DNA: TGTGCCAGCAGCCTTGGGGGGGAGGTCGGGGAGCTGTTTTTT.

In its sample, this clonotype was seen a few times. The rearrangement uses TRBV7-9 and TRBJ2-3, with D perhaps TRBD2 (5 bases). The ends were cut back, 5 bases at V and 2 bases at J, with 11 bases in the middle. The germline V gene encodes CDR1 SEHNR and CDR2 FQNEAQ (reference sequence). The CDR3 totals 14 residues. As DNA, the CDR3 is TGTGCCAGCAGCCGCGGGTCCCCCACAGATACGCAGTATTTT. It specifies CASSRGSPTDTQYF.

V and J are TRBV5-1 and TRBJ2-7, with 7 bases aligning to TRBD2. This CDR3 contains 13 residues. V was clipped by 0 bases and J by 5 bases; unmatched bases: 2. Germline V lookup: CDR1 SGHRS, CDR2 YFSETQ. The CDR3 sequence is CASSLGLADEQYF. For the CDR3, the DNA is TGCGCCAGCAGCTTGGGACTAGCTGACGAGCAGTACTTC.

This clonotype was seen a few times. The rearrangement uses TRBV7-9 and TRBJ1-3; the D is unclear. Germline CDR1 and CDR2: SEHNR and FQNEAQ (reference sequence). The CDR3 runs 16 residues. The V and J ends lost 7 bases and 0 bases respectively, with 16 bases between them. The CDR3 region has the DNA TGTGCCAGCACCGGACGGTGGGAACCCTCTGGAAACACCATATATTTT. It yields the protein CASTGRWEPSGNTIYF.

The V call is TRBV6-6, the J call TRBJ1-1; 8 bases are shared with TRBD1. Germline V lookup: CDR1 MNHNY, CDR2 SVGAGI (reference sequence). This CDR3 contains 15 residues. Trimming took 0 bases from V and 3 from J; bases not matched to a gene: 3. The CDR3 DNA sequence: TGTGCCAGCAGTTACTCGCAGGGGGCGGACACTGAAGCTTTCTTT. Translating it yields CASSYSQGADTEAFF.

The sample holds a few counts of this clonotype. This sequence joins TRBV7-2 and TRBJ2-7, with TRBD1 identical over 9 bases. The V and J ends lost 4 bases and 7 bases, in that order; junction bases with no gene match: 11. The CDR3 covers 15 residues. Germline loops: CDR1 SGHTA, CDR2 FQGNSA. The CDR3 DNA follows: TGTGCCAGCAGCTCCTACCGGGACAGGGTTTTAGAGCAGTACTTC. Its protein product is CASSSYRDRVLEQYF.

The CDR3 loop is CSALTGGSDEQFF. The CDR3 DNA follows: TGCAGTGCTCTGACAGGGGGGAGCGATGAGCAGTTCTTC. The chain uses TRBV20-1 and TRBJ2-1, with TRBD1 matching 9 bases. The trim removed 5 bases at V and 8 bases at J, leaving 7 bases unmatched. The CDR3 is 13 amino acids. CDR1 and CDR2 (germline): DFQATT, SNEGSKA (reference sequence).